This is a list of T cell receptor beta chains from one sample in a study of blood T cells in healthy people across ages. One entry per CDR3 protein results from TCRdb running MiXCR on the 5' RACE reads. The table has roughly 1.9 million distinct CDR3 sequences, roughly two fifths seen once. Sequencing was carried out using blood. Receptors originate from a human donor in good health. CDR3s include the opening cysteine and the closing phenylalanine or tryptophan. A D gene is named only where the DNA matches it firmly. Size tells how often a clone was seen (once, few, many) or the class of an expanded clone, and some rows leave it out.

.	TRBV7-8	TRBJ1-2	.	CASSGWEGGYTF	TGTGCCAGCAGCGGCTGGGAAGGCGGCTACACCTTC
.	TRBV10-3	TRBJ2-7	TRBD2	CAISPKAGGLPYEQYF	TGTGCCATCAGTCCCAAAGCGGGGGGCTTACCCTACGAGCAGTACTTC
.	TRBV6-2/TRBV6-3	TRBJ1-2	TRBD1	CASSRQGYGHTF	TGTGCCAGCAGTCGACAGGGTTATGGCCACACCTTC
many	TRBV12-3/TRBV12-4	TRBJ2-7	.	CASSLGAGVYEQYF	TGTGCCAGCAGTTTAGGGGCGGGCGTGTACGAGCAGTACTTC
.	TRBV6-6	TRBJ1-2	.	CASSYSLAANYGYTF	TGTGCCAGCAGTTACTCGTTGGCGGCGAACTATGGCTACACCTTC
few	TRBV10-3	TRBJ2-5	.	CAISEQTSTLGTQYF	TGTGCCATCAGTGAGCAGACATCCACGTTAGGGACCCAGTACTTC
.	TRBV12-3/TRBV12-4	TRBJ2-3	.	CASSSRGLSNTDTQYF	TGTGCCAGCAGTTCCCGAGGACTATCGAACACAGATACGCAGTATTTT
.	TRBV5-6	TRBJ1-1	.	CASSSQAQVEAFF	TGTGCCAGCAGCTCTCAGGCCCAGGTTGAAGCTTTCTTT
.	TRBV7-2	TRBJ1-2	.	CASSPYVTDNYGYTF	TGTGCCAGCAGCCCCTATGTAACAGATAACTATGGCTACACCTTC
.	TRBV15	TRBJ1-1	.	CATSRDWNTEAFF	TGTGCCACCAGTAGAGATTGGAACACTGAAGCTTTCTTT
.	TRBV7-6	TRBJ1-1	.	CARSLVGSMNTEAFF	TGTGCCCGCAGCTTAGTGGGCAGCATGAACACTGAAGCTTTCTTT
.	TRBV20-1	TRBJ2-3	TRBD2	CSAGLAGDKDTQYF	TGCAGTGCTGGACTAGCGGGGGATAAAGATACGCAGTATTTT
few	TRBV20-1	TRBJ2-3	.	CSASTGLITDTQYF	TGCAGTGCTAGTACCGGGCTTATCACAGATACGCAGTATTTT
.	TRBV9	TRBJ2-7	TRBD2	CASSVSTSGVYEQYF	TGTGCCAGCAGCGTATCGACTAGCGGGGTCTACGAGCAGTACTTC
.	TRBV6-5	TRBJ2-6	.	CASRENRVGANVLTF	TGTGCCAGCAGAGAGAACAGGGTTGGGGCCAACGTCCTGACTTTC
.	TRBV7-6	TRBJ2-5	.	CASSPHGGPQETQYF	TGTGCCAGCAGCCCCCACGGGGGCCCACAAGAGACCCAGTACTTC
.	TRBV14	TRBJ2-5	.	CASSRVGGLRQETQYF	TGTGCCAGCAGCCGAGTTGGGGGGCTCAGACAAGAGACCCAGTACTTC
.	TRBV9	TRBJ1-1	TRBD1	CASSPRLATGRNTEAFF	TGTGCCAGCAGCCCACGTCTCGCGACAGGGCGGAACACTGAAGCTTTCTTT
.	TRBV20-1	TRBJ1-4	.	CSALPSTSEKLFF	TGCAGTGCCCTACCATCAACTAGTGAAAAACTGTTTTTT
few	TRBV15	TRBJ2-5	.	CATSRSGLGETQYF	TGTGCCACCAGCAGATCGGGGCTAGGAGAGACCCAGTACTTC
.	TRBV20-1	TRBJ2-7	.	CSAGRQAPEQYF	TGCAGTGCTGGAAGACAGGCTCCCGAGCAGTACTTC
.	TRBV5-1	TRBJ2-5	.	CASSTSGDPQETQYF	TGCGCCAGCAGCACATCAGGGGACCCCCAAGAGACCCAGTACTTC
.	TRBV15	TRBJ1-5	.	CATSSPDWVSNQPQHF	TGTGCCACCAGCTCCCCGGACTGGGTTAGCAATCAGCCCCAGCATTTT
.	TRBV5-1	TRBJ2-3	.	CASSLVSPLLHTDTQYF	TGCGCCAGCAGCTTGGTCTCCCCGCTCCTCCACACAGATACGCAGTATTTT
.	TRBV7-2	TRBJ2-7	.	CASSLEGRAQYF	TGTGCCAGCAGCTTAGAGGGTAGGGCCCAGTACTTC
.	TRBV29-1	TRBJ1-5	.	CSVSGTGNQPQHF	TGCAGCGTTTCAGGGACGGGTAATCAGCCCCAGCATTTT
few	TRBV20-1	TRBJ2-1	TRBD2	CSARRASGVYEQFF	TGCAGTGCTAGAAGAGCTAGCGGGGTATATGAGCAGTTCTTC
few	TRBV6-5	TRBJ2-5	.	CASSYGASRQETQYF	TGTGCCAGCAGTTACGGGGCTAGCAGGCAAGAGACCCAGTACTTC
.	TRBV6-5	TRBJ2-7	TRBD2	CASSGTSRYEQYF	TGTGCCAGCAGCGGGACTAGCCGGTACGAGCAGTACTTC
.	TRBV4-2	TRBJ2-7	TRBD2	CASSQDDETSGAPSYEQYF	TGTGCCAGCAGCCAAGATGATGAGACTAGCGGGGCTCCATCCTACGAGCAGTACTTC
.	TRBV4-2	TRBJ2-7	TRBD1	CASSQVYRGSYEQYF	TGTGCCAGCAGCCAGGTCTACAGGGGCTCCTACGAGCAGTACTTC
few	TRBV7-8	TRBJ2-3	.	CASSFRITELTDTQYF	TGTGCCAGCAGCTTTCGGATTACAGAGCTCACAGATACGCAGTATTTT
.	TRBV12-3/TRBV12-4	TRBJ1-2	.	CASSFGIGYTF	TGTGCCAGCAGTTTCGGGATTGGCTACACCTTC
few	TRBV20-1	TRBJ2-7	TRBD1	CSARGQGIYEQYF	TGCAGTGCTAGAGGACAGGGAATTTACGAGCAGTACTTC
.	TRBV5-1	TRBJ2-3	TRBD2	CASSSGLAGGTSTDTQYF	TGCGCCAGCAGCTCGGGACTAGCGGGAGGGACTAGCACAGATACGCAGTATTTT
.	TRBV19	TRBJ1-1	TRBD1	CASSTDRGMNTEAFF	TGTGCCAGTAGTACCGACAGGGGAATGAACACTGAAGCTTTCTTT
.	TRBV7-2	TRBJ1-1	.	CASSPRSGTVNTEAFF	TGTGCCAGCAGCCCACGGTCCGGGACGGTGAACACTGAAGCTTTCTTT
.	TRBV7-6	TRBJ2-3	.	CASSRDTDTRYF	TGTGCCAGCAGCCGTGACACAGATACGCGGTATTTT
.	TRBV7-8	TRBJ1-4	.	CASSGGSRDEKLFF	TGTGCCAGCAGCGGAGGGTCGCGGGATGAAAAACTGTTTTTT
few	TRBV7-8	TRBJ2-7	TRBD1	CASSSFYRDRHFYEQYF	TGTGCCAGCAGCTCCTTTTACCGGGACAGGCACTTCTACGAGCAGTACTTC
.	TRBV9	TRBJ2-1	.	CASSGTDHNEQFF	TGTGCCAGCAGTGGGACCGACCACAATGAGCAGTTCTTC
few	TRBV5-4	TRBJ2-5	TRBD1	CASSSDRGGMTQYF	TGTGCCAGCAGCTCAGACAGGGGAGGCATGACCCAGTACTTC
many	TRBV5-5	TRBJ1-1	.	CASSWLDWNTEAFF	TGTGCCAGCAGTTGGCTAGACTGGAACACTGAAGCTTTCTTT
few	TRBV5-1	TRBJ2-1	.	CASSNDRGRTEQFF	TGCGCCAGCAGCAACGACCGAGGCAGGACTGAGCAGTTCTTC
.	TRBV6-2/TRBV6-3	TRBJ2-5	.	CASSYLLAEILQETQYF	TGTGCCAGCAGTTACCTGCTCGCAGAGATATTACAAGAGACCCAGTACTTC
.	TRBV20-1	TRBJ2-5	.	CSARLRGALETQYF	TGCAGTGCTAGACTCCGGGGGGCGTTAGAGACCCAGTACTTC
.	TRBV11-1	TRBJ1-5	.	CASSLAGNDQPQHF	TGTGCCAGCAGCTTAGCAGGGAATGATCAGCCCCAGCATTTT
.	TRBV10-3	TRBJ2-7	.	CAISDRQGGEQYF	TGTGCCATCAGTGATCGCCAGGGTGGCGAGCAGTACTTC
once	TRBV4-3	TRBJ2-1	TRBD2	CASSQGTSGGVPYSEQFF	TGCGCCAGCAGCCAAGGGACTAGCGGGGGGGTTCCTTACAGTGAGCAGTTCTTC
.	TRBV5-6	TRBJ1-6	.	CASSLRRYSPLHF	TGTGCCAGCAGCTTGAGGAGATATTCACCCCTCCACTTT
.	TRBV24-1	TRBJ2-1	.	CATSDFEGNNEQFF	TGTGCCACCAGTGATTTTGAGGGGAACAATGAGCAGTTCTTC
.	TRBV5-5	TRBJ1-2	.	CASSLRGSGGYGYTF	TGTGCCAGCAGCTTGCGGGGATCTGGCGGCTATGGCTACACCTTC
few	TRBV2	TRBJ2-5	.	CASRDPQETQYF	TGTGCCAGCAGGGATCCACAAGAGACCCAGTACTTC
.	TRBV29-1	TRBJ2-1	.	CSVIGTPSHNEQFF	TGCAGCGTTATCGGGACACCTTCCCACAATGAGCAGTTCTTC